A single sample is the source of the 6 T cell receptor beta chains below, sequenced in a study of post-analysis software for immune sequencing data. Study-wide findings and caveats: In patients, TRBV5-6, TRBV5-1 and TRBV20-1 belonged to 4 or 5 TRBV segments found more frequently than in controls.

Antigens of these TCRs are unknown. The library was made from cDNA and included unique molecular identifiers. TCRdb reprocessed the PCR reads with MiXCR, giving one entry per CDR3 protein. The data hold fewer than 550,000 distinct CDR3 sequences, with 34% observed a single time. Material: blood. The receptors were gathered from a girl aged 2 to 17 with multiple sclerosis.

This clonotype was recorded at least ten times. V and J are TRBV12-3 or TRBV12-4 and TRBJ2-6; either TRBD1 or TRBD2 may fit D (6 bases each). This CDR3 has 15 amino acids. Trimming pared 2 bases from V and 4 bases from J, leaving 9 bases between. CDR3: CASSLRGAGANVLTF. The CDR3 nucleotides read TGTGCCAGCAGTTTAAGGGGGGCCGGGGCCAACGTCCTGACTTTC.

The chain is built from TRBV6-5 and TRBJ1-2; D is unclear. Trimming took off 4 bases at V and 7 bases at J, with 16 bases between the two ends. In germline, CDR1 is MNHEY, CDR2 SVGAGI. The CDR3 loop spans 14 amino acids. The CDR3: CASSSRTVSGGYTF. The CDR3 coding sequence is TGTGCCAGCAGTTCCAGGACCGTATCGGGTGGCTACACCTTC.

This clonotype was observed a handful of times. V and J are TRBV5-1 and TRBJ1-1; D not resolved. Trimming stripped 4 bases from V and 5 bases from J, with 12 bases between. This CDR3 contains 13 residues. CDR1 is SGHRS and CDR2 is YFSETQ in the germline V gene. CDR3: CASSPDGGTEAFF. Here the CDR3 DNA reads TGCGCCAGCAGCCCCGACGGAGGAACTGAAGCTTTCTTT.

On this clonotype itself: The junction does not match germline at one end; this may be a read error. The rearrangement uses TRBV6-5 and TRBJ1-4; D is undetermined. Germline V lookup: CDR1 MNHEY, CDR2 SVGAGI. This CDR3 is 14 amino acids long. The CDR3 DNA reads TGTGCCGGCAGTTACCGAGATTCTAATGAAAAACTGTTTTTT. It yields the protein CAGSYRDSNEKLFF.

The rearrangement links TRBV11-3 to TRBJ2-1; either TRBD1 or TRBD2 may supply D (5 bases each). V was shortened by 1 base and J by 0 bases, with 13 bases between the two germline ends. CDR1 and CDR2 from the germline V gene are SGHNT and YENEEA. The CDR3 consists of 17 residues. CDR3 in DNA: TGTGCCAGCAGCTTAGGAGGGACCGCGAGCTCCTACAATGAGCAGTTCTTC. Its translation is CASSLGGTASSYNEQFF. Full variable domain (remainder filled in from reference TRBV11-3 and TRBJ2-1): EAGVVQSPRYKIIEKKQPVAFWCNPISGHNTLYWYLQNLGQGPELLIRYENEEAVDDSQLPKDRFSAERLKGVDSTLKIQPAELGDSAVYLCASSLGGTASSYNEQFFGPGTRLTVL.

As for this clonotype: A much larger clone sits a single nucleotide away, making a read error possible. The gene calls are TRBV10-3 and TRBJ1-2; 8 nucleotides agree with TRBD1. CDR1 is ENHRY and CDR2 is SYGVKD in the germline V gene. This CDR3 spans 13 amino acids. The CDR3 here is CAVSSDRDGGYTF. The CDR3, as DNA: TGTGCCGTCAGTTCGGACAGGGATGGTGGCTACACCTTC.